The present entry profiles one T cell receptor beta chain with its context. Other DNA sequences in this sample translate to the same CDR3. The ends were cut back, 3 bases at V and 5 bases at J, with 7 bases in the middle. Germline CDR1 MNHNS, CDR2 SASEGT. The CDR3 covers 12 residues. This entry comes from a study of shared clonotypes between healthy human individuals. This table comes from immunoSEQ multiplex PCR, and its TCRdb copy is limited to in-frame clones, with some not included. The sample has 950,000 to 1,200,000 clones; about 72% are singletons. This clonotype was obtained from a man between 18 and 35 years old in good health. Some clones in this sample may be carry-over from other donors' samples. The sequenced sample consisted of memory CD4+ T cells from PBMCs. Stated subset: CD45RA-negative fraction. The rearrangement joins TRBV6-1 to TRBJ1-2; no definite D call. The CDR3 sequence is CASSEAFYGYTF. CDR3 sequence (DNA): TGTGCCAGCAGTGAGGCCTTTTATGGCTACACCTTC.